A single sample is the source of the 26 T cell receptor beta chains below, sequenced in a study of blood T cell repertoires in COVID-19. The assay was immunoSEQ multiplex PCR, and TCRdb's table has in-frame clones only and misses some. The table shows approximately 30,000 clones, with over 90% occurring only once. Input material: peripheral blood. The receptor set was obtained from a human donor in a cohort sampled during active COVID-19.

This chain joins TRBV27 and TRBJ2-1; possible D gene TRBD2, 5 bases. The CDR3 totals 13 residues. Germline values: CDR1 MNHEY, CDR2 SMNVEV (reference sequence). With 3 bases removed from V and 8 bases from J, the gap between germline ends came to 11 bases. This CDR3 is CASSFAGLHEQFF. As DNA, the CDR3 is TGTGCCAGCAGTTTTGCGGGCCTACATGAGCAGTTCTTC.

CDR3 coding DNA: TGCGCCAGCAGCCAAGATGTGGGGGGTACGGGGATACCCTACAATGAGCAGTTCTTC. This encodes CASSQDVGGTGIPYNEQFF. The rearrangement links TRBV4-1 to TRBJ2-1; perhaps TRBD2 as D (6 bases). This CDR3 comprises 19 residues. Germline CDR1 MGHRA, CDR2 YSYEKL. Trimming left V 0 bases short and J 2 bases short, with 20 bases between.

This rearrangement joins TRBV27 to TRBJ1-1; the D is unclear. Per germline, CDR1 MNHEY and CDR2 SMNVEV (reference sequence). CDR3 length equals 16 residues. Trimming removed 6 bases at V and 0 bases at J, with 17 bases between. The CDR3 nucleotides are TGTGCCAGCAGCCCTAGCGCGGGGAACATGAACACTGAAGCTTTCTTT. It specifies CASSPSAGNMNTEAFF.

This clone was detected only once. The rearrangement uses TRBV30 and TRBJ2-5, with D perhaps TRBD2 (6 bases). This CDR3 spans 14 amino acids. CDR1 is GTSNPN, CDR2 SVGIG, per germline (reference sequence). With 0 bases removed from V and 1 base from J, the gap between germline ends came to 9 bases. CDR3 region: CAWSVSGGQETQYF. The DNA of the CDR3 is TGTGCCTGGAGTGTATCCGGGGGCCAAGAGACCCAGTACTTC.

The rearrangement joins TRBV7-8 to TRBJ2-3, with 14 bases matching TRBD2. After removal of 5 bases from V and 3 bases from J, the junction contained 7 bases not matched to a gene. CDR3 length equals 17 residues. Germline V lookup: CDR1 SGHVS, CDR2 FQNEAQ. The DNA for the CDR3 is TGTGCCAGCAGCCCTGGACTAGCGGGGGGTCAAACAGATACGCAGTATTTT. Protein: CASSPGLAGGQTDTQYF.

The gene calls are TRBV19 and TRBJ1-1, with D unclear. Between the trimmed V and J ends, which lost 7 bases and 4 bases, there was a span of 16 bases. This CDR3 has 14 residues. Germline V CDR1 and CDR2: LNHDA, SQIVND (reference sequence). The CDR3 DNA is TGTGCCAGTACACAGAGAGGTCGGGGCACTGAAGCTTTCTTT. It codes for CASTQRGRGTEAFF.

J is TRBJ2-2 and V is TRBV6-1; the D gene is possibly TRBD1 (6 bases). With 1 base removed from V and 6 bases from J, the gap between germline ends came to 15 bases. The CDR3 is 16 amino acids. Germline CDR1 is MNHNS and CDR2 is SASEGT. The CDR3 DNA follows: TGTGCCAGCAGTGAAGTGAACAGGGAGTGGTCCGGGGAGCTGTTTTTT. Translating gives CASSEVNREWSGELFF.

The V call is TRBV7-9, the J call TRBJ2-7, with D perhaps TRBD1 (6 bases). The V gene's germline CDR1 is SEHNR and CDR2 FQNEAQ (reference sequence). The CDR3 runs 15 residues. V gave up 1 base and J gave up 5 bases, with 15 bases separating them. In DNA, the CDR3 is TGTGCCAGCAGCTTAGAACAGGGTTTTTCCCACGAGCAGTACTTC. Translation: CASSLEQGFSHEQYF.

The chain links TRBV10-2 to TRBJ1-1, with no clear D. V lost 6 bases and J 5 bases, leaving 13 bases between the germline ends. The CDR3 sequence is 13 residues long. Per germline, CDR1 WSHSY and CDR2 SAAADI. The CDR3 reads CASRLGLRTEAFF. CDR3 sequence (DNA): TGCGCCAGCAGGCTTGGTTTGCGGACTGAAGCTTTCTTT.

The chain is built from TRBV7-6 and TRBJ1-1; 7 nucleotides line up with TRBD1. CDR3 length: 14 amino acids. In germline, CDR1 is SGHVS, CDR2 FNYEAQ. J was trimmed by 4 bases and V by 4 bases; bases with no gene match: 6. CDR3 in amino acids: CASSSHQGGTEAFF. CDR3 DNA: TGTGCCAGCAGCTCTCACCAGGGGGGCACTGAAGCTTTCTTT.

This chain uses TRBV7-9 with TRBJ2-1; TRBD2 agrees at 13 bases. The CDR3 runs 15 residues. Germline CDR1 is SEHNR and CDR2 is FQNEAQ (reference sequence). V lost 5 bases, J lost 8 bases, and 6 bases stayed unmatched. The CDR3 bases are TGTGCCAGCAGCCTTCGGACTAGCGGGAGCTATGAGCAGTTCTTC. The encoded protein is CASSLRTSGSYEQFF.

The chain has TRBV7-2 and TRBJ1-2; D perhaps matches TRBD1 (5 bases). V was pared by 1 base and J by 4 bases, with 16 bases between. Germline V gene data show CDR1 as SGHTA and CDR2 as FQGNSA. The CDR3 is 16 residues long. CDR3 loop: CASSLEWGGGIYGYTF. In DNA form, the CDR3 reads TGTGCCAGCAGCTTAGAATGGGGCGGAGGGATCTATGGCTACACCTTC.

The CDR3 region is CASSLSVISGANVLTF. CDR3 nucleotide sequence: TGTGCCAGCAGCTTAAGCGTAATCTCTGGGGCCAACGTCCTGACTTTC. The chain carries TRBV7-9 and TRBJ2-6; D not certain. The germline gives CDR1 SEHNR, CDR2 FQNEAQ (reference sequence). The ends were cut back, 2 bases at V and 0 bases at J, with 8 bases in the middle. CDR3 length: 16 amino acids.

The CDR3: CASRESFGRYNEQFF. CDR3 coding DNA: TGTGCCAGCAGGGAGAGCTTTGGTCGCTACAATGAGCAGTTCTTC. V is TRBV13 and J is TRBJ2-1; D remains ambiguous. Germline CDR1 and CDR2: PRHDT and FYEKMQ (reference sequence). Trimming shortened V by 6 bases and J by 3 bases, and 15 bases separated the two germline ends. The CDR3 extends over 15 amino acids.

The V and J genes are TRBV18 and TRBJ1-5; possible D gene TRBD1, 5 bases. CDR3 length: 15 amino acids. Germline CDR1 KGHSH, CDR2 LQKENI. The V end lost 4 bases, the J end lost 4 bases, and 14 bases lay between the germline ends. CDR3 sequence: CASSLVTGSNQPQHF. The DNA of the CDR3 is TGTGCCAGCTCACTGGTAACAGGAAGTAATCAGCCCCAGCATTTT.

The chain links TRBV30 to TRBJ2-7, with 8 bases matching TRBD2. In germline, CDR1 is GTSNPN, CDR2 SVGIG (reference sequence). The CDR3 spans 16 residues. V dropped 0 bases and J dropped 4; count of bases not matched to a gene: 11. The chain's CDR3 is CAWSVVSQREQYEQYF. For the CDR3, the DNA is TGTGCCTGGAGTGTAGTTTCCCAGCGGGAGCAGTACGAGCAGTACTTC. Complete variable domain (other parts from reference TRBV30 and TRBJ2-7): SQTIHQWPATLVQPVGSPLSLECTVEGTSNPNLYWYRQAAGRGLQLLFYSVGIGQISSEVPQNLSASRPQDRQFILSSKKLLLSDSGFYLCAWSVVSQREQYEQYFGPGTRLTVT.

This rearrangement joins TRBV3-1 (or the pseudogene TRBV3-2) to TRBJ1-1; TRBD1 is a possible D gene (5 bases). This CDR3 contains 15 residues. Germline lookup yields CDR1 LGHDT and CDR2 YNNKEL (reference sequence). V was trimmed by 0 bases and J by 1 base, leaving 9 bases between them. CDR3 nucleotides: TGTGCCAGCAGCCAAGATCAGGGCTGGAACACTGAAGCTTTCTTT. Residues: CASSQDQGWNTEAFF.

The V gene is TRBV11-2, the J gene TRBJ2-3; 7 nucleotides agree with TRBD1. With 5 bases clipped from V and 4 bases from J, the junction kept 0 bases outside the gene matches. Germline assignment: CDR1 SGHAT and CDR2 FQNNGV. CDR3 length equals 12 residues. The DNA for the CDR3 is TGTGCCAGCAGCCAGGGGGCAGATACGCAGTATTTT. This sequence encodes CASSQGADTQYF.

The V gene is TRBV5-5, the J gene TRBJ2-7; 7 bases match TRBD2. The CDR3 loop spans 14 amino acids. V lost 4 bases, J lost 6 bases, and 10 bases stayed unmatched. Germline-derived CDR1 and CDR2 are SGHKS and YYEKEE (reference sequence). The CDR3 sequence: CASSQVSGQGEQYF. The CDR3, as DNA: TGTGCCAGCAGCCAAGTTAGCGGGCAGGGCGAGCAGTACTTC.

V is TRBV7-6 and J is TRBJ1-5; D is undetermined. The CDR3 has 17 amino acids. Germline lookup yields CDR1 SGHVS and CDR2 FNYEAQ. V was clipped by 0 bases and J by 0 bases, with 12 bases between them. The CDR3 sequence is CASSLAVSRYSNQPQHF. The CDR3 DNA is TGTGCCAGCAGCTTAGCAGTCTCGCGGTATAGCAATCAGCCCCAGCATTTT.

The V and J genes are TRBV5-1 and TRBJ2-7; 12 bases fit TRBD2. The CDR3 has 15 amino acids. The ends lost 3 bases at V and 4 bases at J; junction bases unmatched: 5. Germline values: CDR1 SGHRS, CDR2 YFSETQ. CDR3 in DNA: TGCGCCAGCAGCTCGCTAGCGGGAGGGCCTTACGAGCAGTACTTC. This translates into CASSSLAGGPYEQYF. The whole variable domain, filled in from reference TRBV5-1 and TRBJ2-7, reads KAGVTQTPRYLIKTRGQQVTLSCSPISGHRSVSWYQQTPGQGLQFLFEYFSETQRNKGNFPGRFSGRQFSNSRSEMNVSTLELGDSALYLCASSSLAGGPYEQYFGPGTRLTVT.

This chain links TRBV6-5 with TRBJ1-6, with 7 positions matching TRBD1. The junction had 8 bases not matched to a gene; V was cut back by 5 bases and J by 7 bases. Per the germline V gene, CDR1 is MNHEY and CDR2 is SVGAGI. This CDR3 comprises 15 residues. Here the CDR3 reads CASSRDRVGNSPLHF. The CDR3 region has the DNA TGTGCCAGCAGTCGAGACAGGGTCGGGAATTCACCCCTCCACTTT.

The chain recombines TRBV7-9 with TRBJ2-5; D perhaps matches TRBD2 (6 bases). V gave up 1 base and J gave up 5 bases, with 8 bases separating them. The germline gives CDR1 SEHNR, CDR2 FQNEAQ (reference sequence). The CDR3 contains 13 residues. The DNA of the CDR3 is TGTGCCAGCAGCTTAGGTAGCGGTGAGACCCAGTACTTC. It codes for CASSLGSGETQYF.

This chain uses TRBV30 with TRBJ2-5; no clear D gene. Germline V gene lookup returns CDR1 GTSNPN and CDR2 SVGIG (reference sequence). V was shortened by 2 bases and J by 3 bases, with 7 bases between the two germline ends. The CDR3 is 12 amino acids. CDR3 sequence: CAWSPYKETQYF. CDR3 nucleotides: TGTGCCTGGAGTCCCTATAAAGAGACCCAGTACTTC.

The rearrangement uses TRBV2 and TRBJ1-2; TRBD1 might be the D (6 bases). The CDR3 length is 13 residues. V lost 4 bases, J lost 0 bases, and 6 bases lay in between. Per germline, CDR1 SNHLY and CDR2 FYNNEI. The CDR3 coding sequence is TGTGCCAGCAGTGGGACAGCTAACTATGGCTACACCTTC. Translated: CASSGTANYGYTF.

The chain couples TRBV5-4 to TRBJ2-1; 8 nucleotides line up with TRBD2. Germline V CDR1 and CDR2: SGHNT, YYREEE (reference sequence). The CDR3 loop spans 14 amino acids. V lost 1 base to trimming and J lost 8 bases; unmatched junction nucleotides: 5. CDR3 nucleotide sequence: TGTGCCAGCAGCTTGCGGGGGGGCCTCGATGAGCAGTTCTTC. This sequence encodes CASSLRGGLDEQFF.